Here is one T cell receptor (beta chain) with its context. Its specificity is not known. V lost 3 bases, J lost 6 bases, and 6 bases stayed unmatched. This CDR3 is 13 amino acids long. Germline V CDR1 and CDR2: SGDLS, YYNGEE. In TCRdb, the reads were re-called with MiXCR into one record per CDR3 protein. The data contain around 78,000 distinct CDR3 sequences, 20% to 30% of them singletons. These data come from a study of T cell repertoires in cytomegalovirus infection. At the level of the study: The study used recently identified HLA-C-restricted and well-studied HLA-B-restricted CMV epitopes. It can be stated that public TCR beta signatures indicated CMV infection as well as a matching HLA type.

Broader study findings: Summed frequency of public TCR beta families distinguished CMV carriers with the relevant HLA. There were HLA-C-restricted CMV-specific TCR beta clonotypes dominating the ex vivo response.

The chain couples TRBV9 to TRBJ2-7, with 7 bases identical to TRBD1. The sample was CD8+ T cells from cultured PBMCs, taken from culture after CMV antigen stimulation. The TCR comes from a human donor in good health (CMV status not recorded). Some clones in this sample may be carry-over from other donors' samples. The CDR3 region is CASSETGSTEQYF. CDR3 coding DNA: TGTGCCAGCAGCGAGACAGGGTCCACCGAGCAGTACTTC.